Listed below are T cell receptor beta chains from one sample, sequenced in a study of vaccination and CD4 T cells after COVID-19. TCRdb re-called the PCR reads with MiXCR, one entry per CDR3 protein. The table includes about 18,000 distinct CDR3 sequences, roughly 51% detected once. For these receptors, no antigen is known. Sequenced material: CD4+ T cells from blood, cultured in vitro. The origin of the receptors is a human donor who had recovered from COVID-19. The CDR3 runs from the conserved cysteine through the conserved F or W.

>16|TRBV6-1
CASRGQSENSNQPQHF
>16|TRBV15
CATSRGSTGVLRELFF
>16|TRBV6-2/TRBV6-3
CASSSRTSGRDHEQYF
>14|TRBV5-1
CASSLTGAGGTQYF
>13|TRBV20-1
CSASLEASTGYTF
>13|TRBV6-2/TRBV6-3
CASSYRGGQPQHF
>15|TRBV6-1
CASRVLTSGRGEQFF
>15|TRBV6-1
CASTDPTGGGETQYF
>17|TRBV27
CASNTLLGQGAGGELFF
>15|TRBV15
CATSRAALGGYEQYF
>14|TRBV20-1
CSARAGTSYGTQYF
>14|TRBV6-2/TRBV6-3
CASSPTDRNQPQHF
>12|TRBV12-3/TRBV12-4
CASSPQSQPQHF
>15|TRBV20-1
CSARPGHRMNTEAFF
>16|TRBV20-1
CSARDIERSSYNEQFF
>16|TRBV19
CASRSFRGGNQETQYF
>15|TRBV7-2
CASSSKAFSNQPQHF
>15|TRBV19
CASSIPGQGVYGYTF
>15|TRBV2
CASSGLAGGTGELFF
>14|TRBV11-3
CASSQGQGGTEAFF